This TCR beta chain was retrieved from a study of cytomegalovirus exposure and HLA in healthy donors. The PCR made use of 60 Vbeta and 13 Jbeta primers. Using immunoSEQ multiplex PCR, the repertoire was profiled, and TCRdb retains in-frame clones only, with some absent. Of around 60,000 clones in the sample, around 75% were seen once. About this clone itself: Its antigen is currently unknown.

This CDR3 comprises 13 residues. The V end was cut by 7 bases, the J end by 6 bases, with 12 bases between. Germline V gives CDR1 SGHAT, CDR2 FQNNGV. Study-wide findings and caveats: Later analysis indicated greater clonal expansion among HLA-associated TCR beta chains than among equally common other chains. As a later analysis revealed, the rate of TCR association differed by HLA locus, with DRB1 most and HLA-C fewest. Researchers counted around 180 TCR beta chains as cytomegalovirus-associated. Later analysis identified a missense DCLRE1C variant that was linked to TCR beta V- and J-gene trimming.

This TCR came from a man between 45 and 60 years old in good health and CMV-seropositive. Sequencing was performed on PBMCs. The chain is built from TRBV11-2 and TRBJ2-2, with TRBD1 as a possible D gene (5 bases). This CDR3 is CASTLQGAGELFF. The CDR3 nucleotides read TGTGCCAGCACTCTCCAAGGGGCCGGGGAGCTGTTTTTT.